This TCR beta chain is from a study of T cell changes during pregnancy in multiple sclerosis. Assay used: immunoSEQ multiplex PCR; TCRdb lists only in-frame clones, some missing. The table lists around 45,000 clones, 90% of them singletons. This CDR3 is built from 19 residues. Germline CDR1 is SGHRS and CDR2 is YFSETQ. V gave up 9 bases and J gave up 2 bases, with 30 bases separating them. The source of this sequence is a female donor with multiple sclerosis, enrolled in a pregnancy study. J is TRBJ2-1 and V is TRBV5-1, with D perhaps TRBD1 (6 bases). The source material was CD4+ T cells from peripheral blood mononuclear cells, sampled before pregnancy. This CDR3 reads CANPVLPVPDRHTYNEQFF. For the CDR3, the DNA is TGCGCCAACCCCGTGCTCCCTGTTCCGGACAGACATACCTACAATGAGCAGTTCTTC.